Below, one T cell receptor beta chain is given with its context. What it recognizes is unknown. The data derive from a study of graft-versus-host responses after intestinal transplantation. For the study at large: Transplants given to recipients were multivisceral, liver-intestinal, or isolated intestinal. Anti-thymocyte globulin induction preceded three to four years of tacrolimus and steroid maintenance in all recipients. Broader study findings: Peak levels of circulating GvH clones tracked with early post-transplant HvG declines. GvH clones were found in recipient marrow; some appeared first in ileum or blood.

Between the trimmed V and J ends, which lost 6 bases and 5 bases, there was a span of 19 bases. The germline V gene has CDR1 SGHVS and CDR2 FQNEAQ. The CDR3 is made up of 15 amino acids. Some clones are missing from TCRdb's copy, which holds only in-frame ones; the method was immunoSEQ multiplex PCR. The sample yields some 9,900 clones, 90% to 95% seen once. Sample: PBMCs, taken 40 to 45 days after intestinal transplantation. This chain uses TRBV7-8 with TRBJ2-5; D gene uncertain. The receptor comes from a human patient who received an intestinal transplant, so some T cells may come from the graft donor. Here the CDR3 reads CASRETGLPRETQYF. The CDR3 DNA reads TGTGCCAGCAGAGAAACGGGTCTCCCCCGGGAGACCCAGTACTTC.